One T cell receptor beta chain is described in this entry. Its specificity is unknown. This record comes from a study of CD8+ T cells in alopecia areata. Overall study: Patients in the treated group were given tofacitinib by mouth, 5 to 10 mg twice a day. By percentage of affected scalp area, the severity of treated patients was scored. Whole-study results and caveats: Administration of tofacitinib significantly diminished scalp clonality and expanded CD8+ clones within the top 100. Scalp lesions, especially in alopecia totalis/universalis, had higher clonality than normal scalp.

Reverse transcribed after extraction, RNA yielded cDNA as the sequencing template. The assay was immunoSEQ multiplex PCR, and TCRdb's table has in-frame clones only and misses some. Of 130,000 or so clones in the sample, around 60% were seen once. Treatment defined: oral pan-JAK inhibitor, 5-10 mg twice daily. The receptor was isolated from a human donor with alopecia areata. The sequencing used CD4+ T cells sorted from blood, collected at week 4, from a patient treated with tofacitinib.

The CDR3 region has the DNA TGTGCCAGCAGCTCGTCTTTGGACTTAGCCTACGAGCAGTACTTC. Residues: CASSSSLDLAYEQYF. The genes are TRBV9 and TRBJ2-7; perhaps TRBD2 as D (5 bases). The CDR3 spans 15 residues. Germline values: CDR1 SGDLS, CDR2 YYNGEE. V dropped 4 bases and J dropped 2 bases, with 16 bases sitting between them.